The rows below give T cell receptor beta chains drawn from one sample of a study of blood T cell repertoires in COVID-19. The assay was immunoSEQ multiplex PCR, and TCRdb's table has in-frame clones only and misses some. This table holds more than 200,000 clones, roughly 84% found once. The sample consisted of peripheral blood. Receptor source: a man aged 45 to 65 with active or convalescent COVID-19. The conserved cysteine and the conserved F or W are not part of the CDR3 here.

V	length	J	CDR3
TRBV4-2	14	TRBJ2-1	ASSQEGHTAYNEQF
TRBV28	13	TRBJ1-4	ASSAGGQKREKLF
TRBV7-9	12	TRBJ2-5	ASSSDSYQETQY
TRBV7-2	14	TRBJ2-7	ASSLGGGAYSYEQY
TRBV19	13	TRBJ2-3	ASSISGISTDTQY
TRBV2	9	TRBJ1-3	ASGFGNTIY
TRBV7-9	13	TRBJ1-5	ASSRGTGGNQPQH
TRBV18	12	TRBJ2-2	ASSPSGDTGELF
TRBV6-1	13	TRBJ2-7	ASSESGGSSYEQY
TRBV24-1	9	TRBJ2-3	AISPTDTQY
TRBV9	16	TRBJ2-5	ASSSSGQGNLYQETQY
TRBV5-6	15	TRBJ1-4	ASSLTDRASTNEKLF
TRBV7-2	13	TRBJ2-3	ASSLATGQADTQY
TRBV7-2	12	TRBJ1-1	ASSSTTENTEAF
TRBV30	15	TRBJ1-3	AWSVGLRRGLGNTIY
TRBV5-8	13	TRBJ2-1	ASSLWQGYYNEQF
TRBV27	11	TRBJ1-4	ASSYRTNEKLF
TRBV3-1/TRBV3-2	13	TRBJ2-2	ASSQAQGYTGELF
TRBV7-9	12	TRBJ2-1	ASTPGQGNSEQF
TRBV5-1	13	TRBJ1-2	ASSKSQGIVDGYT
TRBV6-4	16	TRBJ2-1	ASSDVPSFPFPPYEQF
TRBV2	9	TRBJ2-4	ATRGGNIQY
TRBV6-2/TRBV6-3	9	TRBJ1-1	ASSTVTEAF
TRBV5-6	10	TRBJ1-3	ASNRDLHTIY
TRBV5-1	13	TRBJ1-1	ASSRTGPQNTEAF
TRBV5-6	12	TRBJ1-2	ASSTKGQELGYT
TRBV11-2	12	TRBJ1-2	ASSAWDSTYGYT
TRBV30	14	TRBJ2-2	AWSAKDRVDTGELF
TRBV30	11	TRBJ1-2	AWTGQGVDGYT
TRBV30	13	TRBJ2-7	AWSVAGGRSYEQY
TRBV5-1	14	TRBJ1-3	ASSLEGTVSGNTIY